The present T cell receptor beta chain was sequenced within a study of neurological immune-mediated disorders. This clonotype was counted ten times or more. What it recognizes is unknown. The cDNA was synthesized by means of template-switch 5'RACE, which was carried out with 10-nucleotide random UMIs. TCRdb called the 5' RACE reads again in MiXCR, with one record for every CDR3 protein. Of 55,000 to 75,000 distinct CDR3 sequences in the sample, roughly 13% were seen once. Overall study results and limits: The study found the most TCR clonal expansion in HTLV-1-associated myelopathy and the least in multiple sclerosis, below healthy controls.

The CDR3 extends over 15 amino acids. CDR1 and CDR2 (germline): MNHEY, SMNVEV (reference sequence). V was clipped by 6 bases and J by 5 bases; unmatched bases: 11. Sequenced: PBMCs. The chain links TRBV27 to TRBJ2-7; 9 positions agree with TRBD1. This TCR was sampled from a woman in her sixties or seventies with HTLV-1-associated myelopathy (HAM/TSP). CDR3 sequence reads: CASRSPGQGGDEQYF. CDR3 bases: TGTGCCAGCAGATCCCCGGGACAGGGCGGCGACGAGCAGTACTTC.